Below are 20 T cell receptor beta chains sequenced from a single sample in a study of T cells in Graves' hyperthyroidism and ophthalmopathy (dated by TCRdb to the late 2010s). Libraries were made using multiplex PCR. The sequencer was an Illumina HiSeq 2000. The TCR beta CDR3 regions were amplified from the RNA transcripts. The TCR CDR3 was subjected to a first round of RT-PCR using the HTBI primer set and the Qiagen OneStep RT-PCR kit. TCRdb applied fastp at Q25 and MiXCR to the public reads, then kept only in-frame beta chains. A single entry per CDR3 protein holds the most common genes and DNA from its merged rows. The sample table contains hundreds of thousands of distinct CDR3 sequences; only one count was recorded for 35% to 40% of them. The top ten hold about 9% of the sample. Sequencing was done on a sample of blood. Receptors originate from a man between 18 and 35 years old with Graves' hyperthyroidism.

This chain links TRBV5-1 with TRBJ2-7; 8 bases agree with TRBD1. Germline loops: CDR1 SGHRS, CDR2 YFSETQ. This CDR3 spans 15 amino acids. After removal of 4 bases from V and 6 bases from J, the junction contained 12 bases not matched to a gene. The CDR3 loop reads CASSLRGGQGSEQYF. The CDR3 DNA reads as TGCGCCAGCAGCCTCCGGGGCGGACAGGGTTCCGAGCAGTACTTC. The full variable domain, completed using reference TRBV5-1 and TRBJ2-7, is KAGVTQTPRYLIKTRGQQVTLSCSPISGHRSVSWYQQTPGQGLQFLFEYFSETQRNKGNFPGRFSGRQFSNSRSEMNVSTLELGDSALYLCASSLRGGQGSEQYFGPGTRLTVT.

A few counts support this clonotype. The chain uses TRBV6-5 and TRBJ1-6; TRBD1 is a possible D gene (5 bases). The CDR3 is 13 amino acids. V was pared by 0 bases and J by 10 bases, with 7 bases between. CDR1 MNHEY and CDR2 SVGAGI come from the germline V gene. The CDR3 protein is CASSYSRGSPLHF. CDR3 DNA sequence: TGTGCCAGCAGTTACTCAAGGGGCTCACCCCTCCACTTT.

This clonotype was observed at least ten times. This chain uses TRBV10-1 with TRBJ1-5; D remains unclear. The CDR3 covers 13 residues. With 10 bases removed from V and 5 bases from J, the gap between germline ends came to 15 bases. In germline, CDR1 is WNHNN, CDR2 SYGVQD (reference sequence). The CDR3 reads CANAVPGYQPQHF. The CDR3 bases are TGCGCCAACGCAGTACCGGGGTATCAGCCCCAGCATTTT.

The chain carries TRBV7-9 and TRBJ2-7; 9 bases are shared with TRBD2. The germline V gene encodes CDR1 SEHNR and CDR2 FQNEAQ (reference sequence). V was pared by 5 bases and J by 0 bases, with 8 bases of the junction left unmatched. CDR3 size: 16 residues. The CDR3: CASSVSTSGSSYEQYF. The CDR3 DNA is TGTGCCAGCAGCGTATCGACTAGCGGAAGCTCCTACGAGCAGTACTTC.

J is TRBJ1-6 and V is TRBV7-3; D uncertain. V was pared by 8 bases and J by 6 bases, with 11 bases between. CDR3 length: 13 amino acids. Germline values: CDR1 SGHTA, CDR2 FQGTGA. CDR3: CASFRDPNSPLHF. The DNA of the CDR3 is TGTGCCAGCTTCCGGGATCCTAATTCACCCCTCCACTTT.

This clonotype was recorded a few times. The chain carries TRBV7-3 and TRBJ1-6; D gene unclear. V was cut by 1 base and J by 0 bases, with 13 bases left in between. The CDR3 loop spans 18 amino acids. Germline V lookup: CDR1 SGHTA, CDR2 FQGTGA. The CDR3 is CASSLKIRGSSYNSPLHF. CDR3 DNA sequence: TGTGCCAGCAGCTTAAAAATAAGAGGGAGCTCCTATAATTCACCCCTCCACTTT.

To note about this clonotype: A much bigger clone sits one base away, suggesting this may be a read error. This chain joins TRBV20-1 and TRBJ2-6; the D gene is possibly TRBD2 (6 bases). CDR1 is DFQATT, CDR2 SNEGSKA, per germline (reference sequence). The CDR3 runs to 14 residues. V lost 1 base, J lost 3 bases, and 7 bases lay in between. The CDR3 reads CSARGDFGANVLTF. The CDR3 DNA sequence: TGCAGTGCTAGAGGGGACTTTGGGGCCAACGTCCTGACTTTC.

This clonotype was seen a handful of times. The J gene is TRBJ2-5, the V gene TRBV5-5, with unresolved D. The CDR3 extends over 13 amino acids. The V and J ends lost 3 bases and 4 bases respectively, with 10 bases between them. Looked up from germline, CDR1 is SGHKS and CDR2 is YYEKEE (reference sequence). CDR3 in DNA: TGTGCCAGCAGCTCTGACTTGGTAGAGACCCAGTACTTC. It codes for CASSSDLVETQYF.

A few counts support this clonotype. The chain couples TRBV29-1 to TRBJ1-3; D call uncertain. The germline CDR1 and CDR2 sequences are SQVTM and ANQGSEA. This CDR3 spans 12 amino acids. V gave up 4 bases and J gave up 7 bases, with 11 bases separating them. The CDR3 reads CSVVEGGNTIYF. CDR3 nucleotides: TGCAGCGTTGTGGAGGGAGGGAACACCATATATTTT.

A note on this clonotype: Mismatch with germline at one junction end may stem from a read error. The gene calls are TRBV5-5 and TRBJ1-1; D is uncertain. The CDR3 spans 14 residues. Per the germline V gene, CDR1 is SGHKS and CDR2 is YYEKEE (reference sequence). CDR3 DNA sequence: TGTGCCGGCAGCTCTCTCGGGAGAGATAATGAAGCTTTCTTT. As protein: CAGSSLGRDNEAFF.

This clonotype showed up many times. The rearrangement links TRBV2 to TRBJ1-6; perhaps TRBD1 as D (5 bases). The CDR3 extends over 16 amino acids. Looked up from germline, CDR1 is SNHLY and CDR2 is FYNNEI. Trimming pared 6 bases from V and 5 bases from J, leaving 17 bases between. The CDR3 spells CASSLAGEVDNSPLHF. Written as DNA, the CDR3 is TGTGCCAGCAGCCTGGCGGGGGAGGTTGATAATTCACCCCTCCACTTT.

The chain recombines TRBV2 with TRBJ2-5, with 11 bases identical to TRBD2. The CDR3 contains 14 residues. V gave up 8 bases and J gave up 0 bases; unmatched junction bases: 2. Germline CDR1 is SNHLY and CDR2 is FYNNEI. CDR3 nucleotide sequence: TGTGCCAGCGGGGGACTAGCGGACCAAGAGACCCAGTACTTC. Its translation is CASGGLADQETQYF.

Ten or more counts support this clonotype. J is TRBJ1-6 and V is TRBV15, with 10 bases lining up with TRBD1. CDR1 and CDR2 from the germline V gene are LNHNV and YYDKDF (reference sequence). The CDR3 sequence is 17 residues long. Germline trimming cut 0 bases from V and 13 bases from J; bases unmatched to any gene: 12. The CDR3 bases are TGTGCCACCAGCAGAGATCTAGCAGGGACAGGGGACGTTCCCCTCCACTTT. Translation gives CATSRDLAGTGDVPLHF.

The chain uses TRBV11-2 and TRBJ2-5; TRBD2 matches at 7 bases. With V trimmed by 8 bases and J by 2 bases, 14 bases remained unmatched. This CDR3 has 16 amino acids. Germline V gene sequence: CDR1 SGHAT, CDR2 FQNNGV. The CDR3: CASSPPRLAAQETQYF. CDR3 in DNA: TGTGCCAGCTCACCACCGCGGCTAGCGGCTCAAGAGACCCAGTACTTC.

The chain carries TRBV7-3 and TRBJ1-2; D remains ambiguous. Germline assignment: CDR1 SGHTA and CDR2 FQGTGA. The V and J ends lost 2 bases and 12 bases respectively, with 13 bases between them. CDR3 length: 12 amino acids. CDR3 coding DNA: TGTGCCAGCAGCTTACGGACCCCGAGGGACACCTTC. This encodes CASSLRTPRDTF. The full variable domain, in which reference TRBV7-3 and TRBJ1-2 provide the parts outside the CDR3, is GAGVSQTPSNKVTEKGKYVELRCDPISGHTALYWYRQSLGQGPEFLIYFQGTGAADDSGLPNDRFFAVRPEGSVSTLKIQRTERGDSAVYLCASSLRTPRDTFGSGTRLTVV.

The chain combines TRBV5-1 with TRBJ1-5; 11 bases match TRBD1. This CDR3 comprises 15 residues. V dropped 7 bases and J dropped 2; count of bases not matched to a gene: 5. Germline CDR1 is SGHRS and CDR2 is YFSETQ. The chain's CDR3 is CASAGTGGGNQPQHF. The CDR3 DNA follows: TGCGCCAGCGCCGGGACAGGGGGTGGCAATCAGCCCCAGCATTTT.

V usage is TRBV19 and J usage is TRBJ1-1, with TRBD1 matching over 9 bases. Trimming removed 3 bases from V and 13 bases from J; junction bases left unmatched: 9. Germline V gene data show CDR1 as LNHDA and CDR2 as SQIVND (reference sequence). This CDR3 is 13 amino acids long. The CDR3 bases are TGTGCCAGTAGTATGGGACAGGGTTTTTTAGTTTTCTTT. This translates into CASSMGQGFLVFF. Looking up the rest from reference TRBV19 and TRBJ1-1 gives the full variable domain: DGGITQSPKYLFRKEGQNVTLSCEQNLNHDAMYWYRQDPGQGLRLIYYSQIVNDFQKGDIAEGYSVSREKKESFPLTVTSAQKNPTAFYLCASSMGQGFLVFFGQGTRLTVV.

The chain combines TRBV4-3 with TRBJ2-5, with 7 bases that match TRBD1. The J segment lost 7 bases and the V segment lost 0 bases, leaving 8 bases of the junction unmatched. The CDR3 contains 15 residues. Per the germline V gene, CDR1 is LGHNA and CDR2 is YSLEER. CDR3 sequence (DNA): TGCGCCAGCAGCCAAGATCAGGCGGCAGGGGGGACCCAGTACTTC. It yields the protein CASSQDQAAGGTQYF.

This clonotype was observed a few times. The gene calls are TRBV6-5 and TRBJ2-2; D call uncertain. The CDR3 has 15 residues. The germline V gene encodes CDR1 MNHEY and CDR2 SVGAGI. V was trimmed by 0 bases and J by 0 bases, leaving 5 bases between them. CDR3 nucleotide sequence: TGTGCCAGCAGTTACTCGGGTGCGAACACCGGGGAGCTGTTTTTT. Protein: CASSYSGANTGELFF.

In its sample, this clonotype was seen many times. The rearrangement joins TRBV10-3 to TRBJ2-7; D is unclear. Trimming cost V 8 bases and J 2 bases, with 10 bases left between them. The CDR3 contains 12 residues. Germline CDR1 reads ENHRY; CDR2 reads SYGVKD. CDR3 loop: CAIAAVAYEQYF. CDR3 coding DNA: TGTGCCATCGCGGCTGTCGCCTACGAGCAGTACTTC.